Described below is a single TCR beta chain sequence and its context. This sample stems from a study of PD-1 blockade in classical Hodgkin lymphoma. Method: immunoSEQ multiplex PCR; TCRdb's copy keeps in-frame clones and lacks some. The table lists about 15,000 clones, around 88% of them singletons. Every patient was affected by relapse after autologous stem cell transplantation, while exposure to brentuximab vedotin was not uniform. The TCR comes from a human donor with classical Hodgkin lymphoma. This material consisted of peripheral blood mononuclear cells (PBMCs), taken before the second cycle of nivolumab.

The CDR3 reads CASSLDGANTGELFF. As DNA, the CDR3 is TGTGCCAGCAGTTTGGACGGCGCGAACACCGGGGAGCTGTTTTTT. The chain has TRBV2 and TRBJ2-2; D is unclear. Germline V gene lookup returns CDR1 SNHLY and CDR2 FYNNEI. The CDR3 extends over 15 amino acids. Trimming took off 5 bases at V and 0 bases at J, with 10 bases between the two ends.